The clone carrying this T cell receptor (beta chain) has a handful of counts. Its matching antigen is unknown. The data stem from a study of CD8+CD57+ T cells in acquired aplastic anemia. Across the study: The DNA of sorted CD4+ and CD8+ cells averaged approximately 3.3 ug. Study-wide points: Between patients and controls, approximately 29 CD8+ CDR3 sequences were found in common.

Genomic DNA acted as the template from which TCR beta VDJ combination and CDR3 sequence profiling were carried out. TCRdb itself ran the reads through MiXCR, one entry per CDR3 protein. Among 150,000 to 200,000 distinct CDR3 sequences listed, approximately 48% were seen once. CDR1 and CDR2 (germline): LNHNV, YYDKDF (reference sequence). This CDR3 is built from 11 residues. V lost 3 bases to trimming and J lost 7 bases, with 4 bases between them. Previously, flow cytometry had revealed CD8+CD57+ cell expansion in the patients chosen for sequencing. The chain links TRBV15 to TRBJ2-1, with D unclear. This receptor was obtained from a human donor with aplastic anemia. Source material: sorted CD4+, CD8+, or CD8+CD57+ T cells (not recorded which) from PBMCs. The CDR3, as DNA: TGTGCCACCAGCAGCGGTAATGAGCAGTTCTTC. It is translated as CATSSGNEQFF. Filled out from reference TRBV15 and TRBJ2-1, the complete variable domain reads DAMVIQNPRYQVTQFGKPVTLSCSQTLNHNVMYWYQQKSSQAPKLLFHYYDKDFNNEADTPDNFQSRRPNTSFCFLDIRSPGLGDTAMYLCATSSGNEQFFGPGTRLTVL.